Presented here are 9 T cell receptor beta chains from one specimen sequenced in a study of T cells in women clearing cervical HPV infection. TCRdb's table, derived via immunoSEQ multiplex PCR, lists solely in-frame clones and lacks some. This sample's table has 30,000 to 35,000 clones. Sequences were obtained from blood buffy coat. Receptors originate from a woman aged 18-69 years with a cervical HPV16 infection that either progressed to CIN3+ or cleared (not recorded which).

A word on this clone: The read falls 3 residues short of the CDR3 end, and the missing part is taken from the germline J gene. The rearrangement links TRBV5-5 to TRBJ1-1; TRBD1 is a possible D gene (6 bases). V was pared by 4 bases and J by 4 bases, with 11 bases between. The CDR3 is made up of 13 amino acids. From germline, CDR1 is SGHKS and CDR2 YYEKEE (reference sequence). CDR3 bases read: TGTGCCAGCAGCCTAAAAGGGGGCACTGAA. Translated, it gives CASSLKGGTE. The CDR3 reads in full as CASSLKGGTEAFF.

Concerning this clone: The CDR3 end is not reached by the read, which stops 3 residues before it; the germline J gene fills it in. This chain joins TRBV11-1 and TRBJ2-4; D is unresolved. Trimming stripped 6 bases from V and 0 bases from J, with 9 bases between. The germline gives CDR1 SGHAT, CDR2 FQDESV (reference sequence). The CDR3 sequence is 14 residues long. The CDR3 bases that were read are TGTGCCAGCAGAAGCAGGATAGCCAAAAACATT. It specifies CASRSRIAKNI. The whole CDR3 protein reads CASRSRIAKNIQYF.

In regard to this clone: Read coverage stops 3 residues before the CDR3 terminus; the germline J gene supplies the remainder. The V and J genes are TRBV5-1 and TRBJ1-1; TRBD1 matches 10 bases. Losses at the gene ends were 4 bases for V and 5 bases for J; bases not matched to a gene: 11. The germline gives CDR1 SGHRS, CDR2 YFSETQ. The CDR3 runs 16 residues. The CDR3 protein is CASSQRTGGLGTEAFF. The CDR3 DNA, read in part, is TGCGCCAGCAGCCAAAGGACAGGGGGATTGGGAACTGAA.

Of note for this clone: Sequencing ends 3 residues short of the CDR3 end; the germline J gene provides the rest. The chain employs TRBV30 and TRBJ2-7, with 10 bases fitting TRBD2. Germline V gene lookup returns CDR1 GTSNPN and CDR2 SVGIG (reference sequence). Unmatched junction bases numbered 6, after V lost 6 bases and J lost 4 bases. The CDR3 runs to 13 residues. The covered CDR3 bases are TGTGCCTGCCACGGGACTAGCGTTTACGAG. It specifies CACHGTSVYE. The full CDR3 sequence reads CACHGTSVYEQYF.

Comment on this clone: Coverage ceases 3 residues before the CDR3 finishes, and the germline J gene fills in the end. The chain links TRBV11-3 to TRBJ2-5; TRBD2 matches 8 bases. J was trimmed by 2 bases and V by 5 bases; bases with no gene match: 7. CDR1 SGHNT and CDR2 YENEEA come from the germline V gene. CDR3 size: 15 residues. CDR3 bases read: TGTGCCAGCAGCCAAAGTGGCGGGGGGCAAGAGACC. Translating it yields CASSQSGGGQET. The full CDR3 is CASSQSGGGQETQYF.

To note about this clone: The CDR3 end is not reached by the read, which stops 3 residues before it; the germline J gene fills it in. The rearrangement uses TRBV5-1 and TRBJ1-1; D possibly corresponds to TRBD1 (5 bases). Trimming removed 4 bases from V and 6 bases from J, with 13 bases in between. Germline CDR1 reads SGHRS; CDR2 reads YFSETQ. This CDR3 spans 13 amino acids. Here the CDR3 reads CASSGAGRAEAFF. CDR3 DNA, as far as it was read: TGCGCCAGCAGCGGTGCGGGGCGGGCTGAA.

On this clone: The read falls 3 residues short of the CDR3 end, and the missing part is taken from the germline J gene. The V and J genes are TRBV2 and TRBJ2-2, with 10 bases fitting TRBD1. The V gene's germline CDR1 is SNHLY and CDR2 FYNNEI. The CDR3 is made up of 15 amino acids. CDR3 loop: CASSVDRGHNSPLFF. CDR3 bases read: TGTGCCAGCAGTGTTGACAGGGGGCATAATTCACCG.

Points on this clone: The read terminates 3 residues before the CDR3 end, so the remaining end is supplied by the germline J gene. This chain links TRBV5-1 with TRBJ1-2, with D perhaps matching TRBD1 (6 bases). V lost 4 bases to trimming and J lost 6 bases, with 13 bases between them. The germline V gene encodes CDR1 SGHRS and CDR2 YFSETQ. This CDR3 is 13 amino acids long. The CDR3 region is CASSLGTQNGYTF. The CDR3 DNA, read in part, is TGCGCCAGCAGCCTCGGGACACAAAATGGC.

On this clone itself: The sequence runs out 3 residues before the end of the CDR3; the remainder is reconstructed from the germline J gene. The chain employs TRBV30 and TRBJ2-1, with 7 bases fitting TRBD2. CDR1 is GTSNPN and CDR2 is SVGIG in the germline V gene (reference sequence). This CDR3 comprises 14 residues. With 0 bases clipped from V and 7 bases from J, the junction kept 6 bases outside the gene matches. Partial CDR3 DNA: TGTGCCTGGAGTGTCGAGCGGGGTCGAAATGAG. Amino acids: CAWSVERGRNE. The CDR3 reads in full as CAWSVERGRNEQFF.